Shown below are 27 T cell receptor beta chains from a single sample sequenced in a study of blood T cells in healthy people across ages. Combining a sample-barcoded 5' primer with a J-beta primer mix, a second PCR ran for 7 to 11 cycles. Via MiXCR, TCRdb re-called the 5' RACE reads, giving one row per CDR3 protein. The data contain around 1.7 million distinct CDR3 sequences, over 25% of them singletons. Sequencing was done on a sample of blood. Receptor source: a woman aged 25 to 39 in good health.

This clonotype has at least ten counts. This chain uses TRBV7-9 with TRBJ2-1; tentatively, D is TRBD1 (6 bases). With 3 bases removed from V and 6 bases from J, the gap between germline ends came to 12 bases. Germline loops: CDR1 SEHNR, CDR2 FQNEAQ (reference sequence). This CDR3 region has 14 residues. CDR3 loop: CASSFTPGVNEQFF. CDR3 bases: TGTGCCAGCAGCTTCACCCCAGGGGTCAATGAGCAGTTCTTC.

This clonotype was detected many times. The chain employs TRBV28 and TRBJ2-5, with 9 positions matching TRBD1. CDR1 MDHEN and CDR2 SYDVKM come from the germline V gene. This CDR3 region has 15 residues. J was trimmed by 5 bases and V by 5 bases; bases with no gene match: 9. This chain's CDR3 is CASSLGDRVVETQYF. CDR3 nucleotide sequence: TGTGCCAGCAGTCTTGGGGACAGGGTAGTCGAGACCCAGTACTTC.

A note on this clonotype: This may arise from a read error, as a much more abundant clone is one base away. This chain uses TRBV29-1 with TRBJ2-5, with 11 nucleotides matching TRBD2. Germline CDR1 SQVTM, CDR2 ANQGSEA. The J segment lost 11 bases and the V segment lost 6 bases, leaving 17 bases of the junction unmatched. The CDR3 contains 15 residues. The CDR3 is CSVNERLAGSNEQYF. The CDR3 nucleotides read TGCAGCGTAAATGAGAGACTAGCGGGGAGCAATGAGCAGTACTTC.

CDR3 DNA: TGTGCCAGCAGTGCATTCGAACGTCGCGAGCAGTACTTC. Translated: CASSAFERREQYF. J is TRBJ2-5 and V is TRBV25-1; D unresolved. The J call may be mistaken, given a closer DNA end match to TRBJ2-7. The CDR3 spans 13 residues. Germline CDR1 is MGHDK and CDR2 is SYGVNS.

The rearrangement uses TRBV5-1 and TRBJ2-2; D perhaps matches TRBD1 (6 bases). Germline CDR1 reads SGHRS; CDR2 reads YFSETQ. The CDR3 totals 19 residues. V lost 3 bases to trimming and J lost 0 bases, with 21 bases between them. The CDR3 DNA is TGCGCCAGCAGCTCGAGGGGACAAGACGCCTACACGAACACCGGGGAGCTGTTTTTT. It codes for CASSSRGQDAYTNTGELFF. Complete variable domain (other parts from reference TRBV5-1 and TRBJ2-2): KAGVTQTPRYLIKTRGQQVTLSCSPISGHRSVSWYQQTPGQGLQFLFEYFSETQRNKGNFPGRFSGRQFSNSRSEMNVSTLELGDSALYLCASSSRGQDAYTNTGELFFGEGSRLTVL.

The chain joins TRBV20-1 to TRBJ1-2; D is possibly TRBD1 (5 bases). The germline V and J ends were trimmed by 5 bases and 8 bases, with 12 bases remaining between them. Germline V CDR1 and CDR2: DFQATT, SNEGSKA (reference sequence). The CDR3 has 11 amino acids. CDR3 loop: CSAGPGGGYTF. CDR3 nucleotides: TGCAGTGCTGGTCCGGGGGGAGGCTACACCTTC.

V usage is TRBV20-1 and J usage is TRBJ2-7, with 8 positions matching TRBD2. CDR1 and CDR2 from the germline V gene are DFQATT and SNEGSKA (reference sequence). The CDR3 has 12 residues. V was pared by 3 bases and J by 6 bases, with 4 bases of the junction left unmatched. The DNA for the CDR3 is TGCAGTGCTAGTCATCTAGCGGGCGAGCAGTACTTC. It specifies CSASHLAGEQYF.

This clonotype was seen at least ten times. The chain employs TRBV20-1 and TRBJ2-1, with D perhaps TRBD1 (6 bases). CDR1 is DFQATT, CDR2 SNEGSKA, per germline (reference sequence). Trimming pared 1 base from V and 7 bases from J, leaving 14 bases between. This CDR3 is 14 amino acids long. The CDR3 bases are TGCAGTGCTAGAGTCGCGACAGGCTGGAATGAGCAGTTCTTC. Encoded protein: CSARVATGWNEQFF.

There are a few counts of this clonotype. The V and J genes are TRBV20-1 and TRBJ2-5; TRBD2 matches 7 bases. The CDR3 has 13 residues. Losses at the gene ends were 2 bases for V and 1 base for J; bases not matched to a gene: 1. Germline lookup yields CDR1 DFQATT and CDR2 SNEGSKA (reference sequence). The CDR3 sequence: CSARREVQETQYF. CDR3 bases: TGCAGTGCTAGACGGGAGGTCCAAGAGACCCAGTACTTC.

This clonotype occurred many times. The chain links TRBV20-1 to TRBJ1-2; 7 bases line up with TRBD1. Germline values: CDR1 DFQATT, CDR2 SNEGSKA (reference sequence). The CDR3 runs 12 residues. The V gene end was trimmed by 5 bases and the J gene end by 2 bases; junction bases not matched to a gene: 2. The CDR3 nucleotides read TGCAGTGCTGAGGACAGGAACTATGGCTACACCTTC. Its protein product is CSAEDRNYGYTF.

This rearrangement joins TRBV2 to TRBJ2-7, with 8 nucleotides matching TRBD2. With V trimmed by 8 bases and J by 6 bases, 6 bases remained unmatched. Germline loops: CDR1 SNHLY, CDR2 FYNNEI. The CDR3 totals 12 residues. The CDR3 protein is CASGGLVSEQYF. The CDR3 coding sequence is TGTGCCAGCGGGGGACTAGTTTCCGAGCAGTACTTC.

The chain is built from TRBV18 and TRBJ2-3; possible D gene TRBD2, 5 bases. In germline, CDR1 is KGHSH, CDR2 LQKENI. This CDR3 has 15 amino acids. V dropped 2 bases and J dropped 0 bases, with 9 bases sitting between them. CDR3 region: CASSPERISTDTQYF. Written as DNA, the CDR3 is TGTGCCAGCTCACCAGAGCGGATTAGCACAGATACGCAGTATTTT.

The V gene is TRBV6-2 or TRBV6-3, the J gene TRBJ2-5, with unresolved D. The tail of the sequence fits TRBJ2-7 better, so the J call may be wrong. CDR1 is MNHEY, CDR2 SVGEGT, per germline. The length of the CDR3 is 13 residues. The CDR3 protein is CASSYGEMDEQYF. CDR3 bases: TGTGCCAGCAGCTACGGAGAAATGGACGAGCAGTACTTC.

This clonotype appeared a few times. This chain joins TRBV5-5 and TRBJ2-7, with a weak D call TRBD2 (6 bases). V lost 6 bases and J lost 4, with 20 bases in between. This CDR3 comprises 15 residues. CDR1 is SGHKS, CDR2 YYEKEE, per germline (reference sequence). CDR3 in amino acids: CASKKPWEEPYEQYF. CDR3 nucleotide sequence: TGTGCCAGCAAAAAACCTTGGGAGGAGCCATACGAGCAGTACTTC.

The CDR3 is CASSSGSYRFKAETQYF. The DNA for the CDR3 is TGCGCCAGCAGCAGCGGGAGCTATCGGTTCAAAGCGGAGACCCAGTACTTC. This rearrangement joins TRBV5-1 to TRBJ2-5; TRBD2 aligns across 8 bases. This CDR3 has 17 amino acids. The germline CDR1 and CDR2 sequences are SGHRS and YFSETQ. Unmatched junction bases numbered 16, after V lost 4 bases and J lost 5 bases.

About this clonotype itself: Just one base apart from a much larger clone, this may be a read error. The chain has TRBV5-1 and TRBJ2-4, with D uncertain. TRBJ2-7 explains the end of the DNA better; the J call may be wrong. The V gene's germline CDR1 is SGHRS and CDR2 YFSETQ. There are 13 residues in the CDR3. In DNA, the CDR3 is TGCGCCAGCAGCTTAGCTACCCAACGCGAGCAGTACTTC. Protein product: CASSLATQREQYF.

The J gene is TRBJ1-2, the V gene TRBV6-5, with D unclear. The CDR3 length is 12 residues. Germline CDR1 and CDR2: MNHEY and SVGAGI. V lost 1 base and J 8 bases, leaving 8 bases between the germline ends. The DNA for the CDR3 is TGTGCCAGCAGTTACTTGGTAGAGGGCTACACCTTC. The encoded protein is CASSYLVEGYTF.

The chain carries TRBV10-3 and TRBJ1-2, with D hard to call. CDR3 length: 14 residues. The germline V gene has CDR1 ENHRY and CDR2 SYGVKD. V lost 9 bases and J 2 bases, leaving 16 bases between the germline ends. The CDR3 nucleotides are TGTGCCATTAAGCCCGGAGATTTGAACTATGGCTACACCTTC. Translating gives CAIKPGDLNYGYTF.

About this clonotype itself: A much bigger clone sits one base away, suggesting this may be a read error. The rearrangement uses TRBV5-5 and TRBJ1-5, with a possible D match to TRBD1 (5 bases). The V end was cut by 10 bases, the J end by 7 bases, with 24 bases between. This CDR3 contains 15 residues. Germline V gives CDR1 SGHKS, CDR2 YYEKEE (reference sequence). CDR3 sequence: CAPRIRQGKKQPQHF. CDR3 in DNA: TGTGCCCCCCGAATACGGCAGGGAAAGAAACAGCCCCAGCATTTT.

This clonotype was seen a handful of times. The J gene is TRBJ2-7, the V gene TRBV5-1; a weak D match, TRBD1 (5 bases). Trimming pared 2 bases from V and 0 bases from J, leaving 15 bases between. Germline V lookup: CDR1 SGHRS, CDR2 YFSETQ. The CDR3 extends over 16 amino acids. CDR3 sequence: CASSFSRASSSYEQYF. The CDR3 DNA follows: TGCGCCAGCAGCTTTTCCAGGGCTTCGTCCTCCTACGAGCAGTACTTC.

V usage is TRBV4-1 and J usage is TRBJ1-6; D possibly corresponds to TRBD1 (6 bases). The germline V gene encodes CDR1 MGHRA and CDR2 YSYEKL. Trimming removed 2 bases at V and 5 bases at J, with 13 bases between. CDR3 length: 16 amino acids. CDR3 DNA sequence: TGCGCCAGCAGCCAACCGCCGCACAGGGATAATTCACCCCTCCACTTT. This translates into CASSQPPHRDNSPLHF.

CDR3 nucleotides: TGTGCCACCAGTGACGGCGGGGAGCTGTTTTTT. It encodes CATSDGGELFF. The rearrangement links TRBV24-1 to TRBJ2-2; D gene unclear. Trimming cost V 4 bases and J 7 bases, with 3 bases left between them. The germline CDR1 and CDR2 sequences are KGHDR and SFDVKD. This CDR3 comprises 11 residues.

This clonotype was observed a few times. The J gene is TRBJ1-2, the V gene TRBV7-9; D remains ambiguous. Germline CDR1 is SEHNR and CDR2 is FQNEAQ (reference sequence). The V gene lost 2 bases and the J gene lost 9 bases, with 13 bases spanning the gap. CDR3 length: 13 amino acids. The CDR3 region is CASSLPGPNRYTF. DNA of the CDR3: TGTGCCAGCAGCTTACCGGGCCCAAATCGCTACACCTTC.

Only a few counts were recorded for this clonotype. The J gene is TRBJ1-5, the V gene TRBV2, with D perhaps TRBD1 (5 bases). V was cut by 6 bases and J by 6 bases, with 15 bases left in between. Germline lookup yields CDR1 SNHLY and CDR2 FYNNEI. The CDR3 consists of 14 residues. CDR3 DNA sequence: TGTGCCAGCAGCGATACGGGGGGGTCTCAGCCCCAGCATTTT. Amino acid sequence: CASSDTGGSQPQHF.

This clonotype was counted only a few times. CDR3 sequence (DNA): TGTGCCAGCAGCTCTTGGACAGGGCGTACGAACACTGAAGCTTTCTTT. As protein: CASSSWTGRTNTEAFF. The chain combines TRBV5-6 with TRBJ1-1, with TRBD1 matching 8 bases. Per germline, CDR1 SGHDT and CDR2 YYEEEE. The V gene end was trimmed by 3 bases and the J gene end by 1 base; junction bases not matched to a gene: 8. There are 16 residues in the CDR3.

The J gene is TRBJ2-1, the V gene TRBV2, with 7 bases aligning to TRBD2. Trimming at V came to 7 bases and at J to 8 bases, leaving 14 bases not matched to a gene. The germline CDR1 and CDR2 sequences are SNHLY and FYNNEI. The CDR3 has 15 amino acids. The CDR3 DNA reads as TGTGCCAGCAAGCCCAGCGGGACCCCGGCCCATGAGCAGTTCTTC. It yields the protein CASKPSGTPAHEQFF.

CDR3 bases: TGCAGTGCTGGCGCGGGACGAAGCAATCAGCCCCAGCATTTT. This translates into CSAGAGRSNQPQHF. This chain joins TRBV20-1 and TRBJ1-5; D perhaps matches TRBD1 (5 bases). CDR3 length: 14 residues. Trimming took off 5 bases at V and 1 base at J, with 12 bases between the two ends. The germline CDR1 and CDR2 sequences are DFQATT and SNEGSKA (reference sequence).